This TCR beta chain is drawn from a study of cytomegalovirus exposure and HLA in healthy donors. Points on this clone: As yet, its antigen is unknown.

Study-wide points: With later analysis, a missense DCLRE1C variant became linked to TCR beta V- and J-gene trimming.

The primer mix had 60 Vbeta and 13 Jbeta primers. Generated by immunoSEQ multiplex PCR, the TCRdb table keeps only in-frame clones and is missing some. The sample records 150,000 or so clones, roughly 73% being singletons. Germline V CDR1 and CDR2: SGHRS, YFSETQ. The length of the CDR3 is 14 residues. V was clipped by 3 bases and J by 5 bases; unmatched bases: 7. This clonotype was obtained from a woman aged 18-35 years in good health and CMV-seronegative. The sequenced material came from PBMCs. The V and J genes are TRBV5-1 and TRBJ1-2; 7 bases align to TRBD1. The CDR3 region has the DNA TGCGCCAGCAGCTGGGGGACAGACGAATATGGCTACACCTTC. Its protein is CASSWGTDEYGYTF.